These 10 T cell receptor beta chains were all obtained from the same sample, sequenced in a study of T cells in Graves' hyperthyroidism and ophthalmopathy. RNA transcripts yielded amplified TCR beta CDR3 regions. First-round RT-PCR targeting the TCR CDR3 was performed with the HTBI primer set. Each CDR3 protein is one row after TCRdb ran MiXCR on the multiplex PCR reads. Of 750,000 to 950,000 distinct CDR3 sequences listed, roughly 40% are singletons. Sequenced material: blood. Receptors were obtained from a man aged 18 to 30 with Graves' hyperthyroidism.

The rearrangement links TRBV13 to TRBJ1-1; no reliable D call. V was cut by 3 bases and J by 1 base, with 9 bases left in between. CDR1 PRHDT and CDR2 FYEKMQ come from the germline V gene (reference sequence). This CDR3 spans 14 amino acids. The DNA of the CDR3 is TGTGCCAGCAGCTTTATCCTAAGGAACACTGAAGCTTTCTTT. This sequence encodes CASSFILRNTEAFF.

This clonotype occurred a few times. This may come from a read error, since a much larger clone is one base off. V gene TRBV7-9 combines with J gene TRBJ1-1, with D perhaps matching TRBD1 (5 bases). From germline, CDR1 is SEHNR and CDR2 FQNEAQ (reference sequence). V lost 5 bases and J lost 3, with 7 bases in between. CDR3 length equals 12 residues. The CDR3 reads CASSRQYTEAFF. The CDR3 DNA reads TGTGCCAGCAGCCGACAGTACACTGAAGCTTTCTTT.

This clonotype was picked up many times. The rearrangement uses TRBV12-3 or TRBV12-4 and TRBJ1-2; D is possibly TRBD1 (5 bases). The CDR3 contains 13 residues. Trimming took off 6 bases at V and 4 bases at J, with 12 bases between the two ends. The CDR3 reads CASRAGQVYGYTF. The CDR3 nucleotides are TGTGCCAGCAGGGCCGGACAAGTCTATGGCTACACCTTC.

In this sample, this clonotype turned up a few times. The V and J genes are TRBV5-1 and TRBJ1-6, with D possibly being TRBD1 (5 bases). The CDR3 is 13 residues long. Germline CDR1 reads SGHRS; CDR2 reads YFSETQ. Trimming cost V 5 bases and J 6 bases, with 9 bases left between them. The CDR3 DNA follows: TGCGCCAGCAGTTCGACAGCTAATTCACCCCTCCACTTT. This sequence encodes CASSSTANSPLHF.

The chain links TRBV7-8 to TRBJ2-5; a weak D match, TRBD1 (5 bases). Germline CDR1 is SGHVS and CDR2 is FQNEAQ. The CDR3 loop spans 16 amino acids. Trimming took off 1 base at V and 2 bases at J, with 14 bases between the two ends. The CDR3 DNA is TGTGCCAGCAGCTTAGAAAGGGGAACTTTGCAAGAGACCCAGTACTTC. It codes for CASSLERGTLQETQYF.

A remark on this clonotype: An end of the junction differs from the germline gene, which may be a read error. The gene calls are TRBV5-1 and TRBJ2-3, with 7 bases aligning to TRBD1. This CDR3 has 14 amino acids. Germline CDR1 SGHRS, CDR2 YFSETQ. In DNA form, the CDR3 reads TGTGCCAGCAGCTTGACAGGGAGTGGAGATACGCAGTATTTT. Its translation: CASSLTGSGDTQYF.

The V call is TRBV19, the J call TRBJ1-1; a weak D match, TRBD1 (5 bases). V was clipped by 3 bases and J by 5 bases, with 10 bases between them. CDR3 size: 13 residues. CDR1 LNHDA and CDR2 SQIVND come from the germline V gene (reference sequence). CDR3 nucleotide sequence: TGTGCCAGTAGTATTGGGCCAGGGACTGAAGCTTTCTTT. Protein sequence: CASSIGPGTEAFF.

The sample holds many counts of this clonotype. The V call is TRBV29-1, the J call TRBJ2-5, with D perhaps TRBD2 (5 bases). This CDR3 spans 11 amino acids. Trimming left V 6 bases short and J 5 bases short, with 10 bases between. Germline-derived CDR1 and CDR2 are SQVTM and ANQGSEA. The CDR3 nucleotides are TGCAGCGTATGGGGAGTGGAGACCCAGTACTTC. It is translated as CSVWGVETQYF.

Of note for this clonotype: A much bigger clone sits one base away, suggesting this may be a read error. This chain uses TRBV7-6 with TRBJ1-6; unclear D gene. The CDR3 runs 13 residues. Germline V gene lookup returns CDR1 SGHVS and CDR2 FNYEAQ. For the CDR3, the DNA is TGTGCCAGCACCTTAGGTTTTGGTTCACCCCTCCACTTT. This translates into CASTLGFGSPLHF.

The V and J genes are TRBV7-2 and TRBJ2-6, with 9 bases matching TRBD1. Trimming at V came to 5 bases and at J to 1 base, leaving 6 bases not matched to a gene. The CDR3 length is 17 residues. Germline CDR1 reads SGHTA; CDR2 reads FQGNSA. CDR3 protein: CASSRGGTGSGANVLTF. The CDR3 bases are TGTGCCAGCAGCCGAGGTGGGACAGGGTCTGGGGCCAACGTCCTGACTTTC.